A selection of T cell receptor beta chains follows, all from one sample in a study of blood T cell repertoires in COVID-19. Repertoires were generated with immunoSEQ multiplex PCR, while TCRdb's copy carries only in-frame clones and drops some. The profile covers nearly 90,000 clones, with approximately 88% appearing a single time and 0.35% to 0.5% taken by the ten largest. Sequencing input: peripheral blood. These receptors came from a man aged 55 to 70 with acute or convalescent COVID-19. Both conserved end residues are part of each CDR3. The order of the fields is D gene, J gene, V gene, clone size, CDR3 protein, CDR3 DNA. D genes are given only for firm matches. Where a row states a size, it is once, few, many or the class of an expanded clone; other rows omit it.

TRBD1,TRBJ2-7,TRBV6-4,few,CASSDSTAPTGTNCYEQYF,TGTGCCAGCAGTGACTCCACCGCCCCGACAGGGACCAACTGCTACGAGCAGTACTTC
.,TRBJ2-2,TRBV19,.,CASSRTGSGELFF,TGTGCCAGTAGTAGGACCGGGAGCGGGGAGCTGTTTTTT
TRBD1,TRBJ1-1,TRBV5-1,.,CASSPGQPNTEAFF,TGCGCCAGCAGTCCGGGACAGCCGAACACTGAAGCTTTCTTT
.,TRBJ1-1,TRBV30,.,CAWIEGGSAFF,TGTGCCTGGATCGAAGGAGGGTCAGCTTTCTTT
TRBD2,TRBJ2-1,TRBV2,once,CASVFGTSNHEQFF,TGTGCCAGCGTCTTTGGGACTAGCAATCATGAGCAGTTCTTC
TRBD2,TRBJ2-7,TRBV19,.,CASSIGTSGAYEQYF,TGTGCCAGTAGTATAGGGACTAGCGGCGCCTACGAGCAGTACTTC
.,TRBJ2-3,TRBV13,.,CASSIQGASTDTQYF,TGTGCCAGCAGCATCCAAGGGGCTAGCACAGATACGCAGTATTTT
.,TRBJ1-1,TRBV19,few,CASSPRTANTEAFF,TGTGCCAGTAGTCCACGGACAGCAAACACTGAAGCTTTCTTT
.,TRBJ1-5,TRBV5-6,few,CASSYRSGVNQPQHF,TGTGCCAGCAGCTACAGATCAGGGGTTAATCAGCCCCAGCATTTT
.,TRBJ1-5,TRBV19,once,CASTGVGNQPQHF,TGTGCCAGTACCGGGGTGGGTAATCAGCCCCAGCATTTT
.,TRBJ2-7,TRBV23-1,.,CASSYFEQYF,TGCGCCAGCAGTTATTTTGAGCAGTACTTC
TRBD1,TRBJ2-1,TRBV11-2,.,CASSLDSTGVREQFF,TGTGCCAGCAGCTTAGATTCGACAGGGGTTCGGGAGCAGTTCTTC
TRBD2,TRBJ2-7,TRBV20-1,.,CSASLVAGGREQYF,TGCAGTGCTAGTTTGGTAGCGGGGGGTCGGGAGCAGTACTTC
TRBD1,TRBJ1-4,TRBV6-6,.,CASSPSTGPLPNEKLFF,TGTGCCAGCAGTCCATCGACAGGGCCCCTCCCAAATGAAAAACTGTTTTTT
TRBD2,TRBJ2-3,TRBV7-2,.,CASSLRSGGQNTQYF,TGTGCCAGCAGCTTACGTAGCGGGGGGCAAAATACGCAGTATTTT
.,TRBJ1-1,TRBV20-1,.,CSARVGTEAFF,TGCAGTGCTAGAGTCGGTACTGAAGCTTTCTTT
TRBD2,TRBJ2-2,TRBV6-5,.,CALLPRLAHTGELFF,TGTGCCCTCCTGCCTCGACTAGCCCACACCGGGGAGCTGTTTTTT
.,TRBJ1-1,TRBV5-8,.,CASSYPETEITEAFF,TGTGCCAGCAGCTATCCCGAGACAGAAATCACTGAAGCTTTCTTT
.,TRBJ1-5,TRBV5-6,.,CASTLGRGRQPQHF,TGTGCCAGCACCCTGGGGAGGGGACGGCAGCCCCAGCATTTT
TRBD2,TRBJ2-7,TRBV18,.,CASSPPGLAGAHYEQYF,TGTGCCAGCTCACCACCCGGACTAGCGGGCGCACACTACGAGCAGTACTTC
TRBD2,TRBJ2-1,TRBV6-4,few,CASSLGLAGPNEQFF,TGTGCCAGCAGTCTTGGACTAGCGGGACCCAACGAGCAGTTCTTC
.,TRBJ2-1,TRBV5-1,few,CASRASGLFNEQFF,TGCGCCAGCAGAGCTTCCGGGTTGTTCAATGAGCAGTTCTTC